The source of this T cell receptor beta chain is a study of CD8+ T cells in alopecia areata. The wider study: Treated individuals took tofacitinib by mouth, 5 to 10 mg twice daily. General study findings and limits: Higher clonality and more expanded CD8+ clones appeared in lesional than normal scalp.

As part of sample collection, lesional scalp punch biopsies and peripheral blood were taken from alopecia areata patients. Cell sorting was applied to PBMCs, and CD4+ and CD8+ T cells were collected. Remarks on this clone: Its antigen is not identified.

cDNA serving as the sequencing template came from extracted, reverse transcribed RNA. The protocol was immunoSEQ multiplex PCR, while the TCRdb copy is restricted to in-frame clones and leaves out a portion. The data show around 140,000 clones, with around 87% seen just once and around 15% held by the top ten. CDR3 length: 15 amino acids. V shed 5 bases and J shed 2 bases, with 15 bases lying between them. Germline CDR1 SGHAT, CDR2 FQNNGV. The source of this sequence is a human donor with alopecia areata. The input for sequencing was CD8+ T cells sorted from blood, taken at week 0. The chain combines TRBV11-2 with TRBJ2-5, with D possibly TRBD2 on 6 matching bases. Here the CDR3 DNA reads TGTGCCAGCAGCGGAACTGTGGCGGGACAAGAGACCCAGTACTTC. Translated, it gives CASSGTVAGQETQYF.